Listed here are 3 T cell receptor beta chains from one sample, sequenced in a study of blood T cell repertoires in COVID-19. The method was immunoSEQ multiplex PCR; TCRdb's version includes in-frame clones alone and lacks a portion of them. The sample lists 170,000 or so clones, roughly nine tenths occurring once. Sequenced sample: peripheral blood. These receptors were collected from a man aged 18 to 29 who had recovered from COVID-19.

The gene calls are TRBV2 and TRBJ2-3, with a possible D match to TRBD2 (5 bases). This CDR3 has 16 amino acids. Trimming stripped 3 bases from V and 0 bases from J, with 13 bases between. The germline gives CDR1 SNHLY, CDR2 FYNNEI. The DNA for the CDR3 is TGTGCCAGCAGTGACGGCGCGGGCCTTAGCACAGATACGCAGTATTTT. It translates to CASSDGAGLSTDTQYF.

The table lists this clone with a count of one. The chain combines TRBV4-3 with TRBJ2-7, with D perhaps matching TRBD2 (5 bases). V was trimmed by 0 bases and J by 4 bases, leaving 10 bases between them. CDR3 length equals 14 residues. Germline loops: CDR1 LGHNA, CDR2 YSLEER. The CDR3 spells CASSQDYSGYEQYF. In DNA, the CDR3 is TGCGCCAGCAGCCAAGACTACTCGGGATACGAGCAGTACTTC.

The rearrangement joins TRBV5-1 to TRBJ2-7, with a tentative D call TRBD1 (6 bases). Germline V gene data show CDR1 as SGHRS and CDR2 as YFSETQ. The CDR3 runs 15 residues. Between the trimmed V and J ends, which lost 0 bases and 3 bases, there was a span of 13 bases. CDR3 sequence: CASSLVGQIDYEQYF. In nucleotides, the CDR3 is TGCGCCAGCAGCTTGGTTGGACAGATCGACTACGAGCAGTACTTC. Filled out from reference TRBV5-1 and TRBJ2-7, the complete variable domain reads KAGVTQTPRYLIKTRGQQVTLSCSPISGHRSVSWYQQTPGQGLQFLFEYFSETQRNKGNFPGRFSGRQFSNSRSEMNVSTLELGDSALYLCASSLVGQIDYEQYFGPGTRLTVT.